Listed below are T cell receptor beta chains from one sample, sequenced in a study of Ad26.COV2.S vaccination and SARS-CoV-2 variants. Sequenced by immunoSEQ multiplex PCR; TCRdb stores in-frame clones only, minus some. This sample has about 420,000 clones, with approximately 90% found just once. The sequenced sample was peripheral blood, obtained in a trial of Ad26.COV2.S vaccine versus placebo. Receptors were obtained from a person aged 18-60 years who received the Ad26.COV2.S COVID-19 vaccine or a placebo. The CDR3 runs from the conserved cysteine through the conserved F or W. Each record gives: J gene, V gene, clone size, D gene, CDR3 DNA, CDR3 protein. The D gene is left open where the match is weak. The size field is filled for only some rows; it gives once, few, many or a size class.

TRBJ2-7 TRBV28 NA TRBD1 TGTGCCAGCACGCGACAGGGCAACTACGAGCAGTACTTC CASTRQGNYEQYF
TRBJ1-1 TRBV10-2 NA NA TGCGCCAGCAGGGAGACAGGCCCGTACACTGAAGCTTTCTTT CASRETGPYTEAFF
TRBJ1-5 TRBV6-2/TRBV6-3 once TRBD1 TGTGCCAGCAGTTACTTCCAGGGACAGGGCGGTCAGCCCCAGCATTTT CASSYFQGQGGQPQHF
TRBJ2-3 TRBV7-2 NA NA TGTGCCAGCAGCTTATGGCTAGCGAGCACAGATACGCAGTATTTT CASSLWLASTDTQYF
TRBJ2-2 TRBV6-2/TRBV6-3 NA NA TGTGCCAGCAGTTACAGACGTGGCACCGGGGAGCTGTTTTTT CASSYRRGTGELFF
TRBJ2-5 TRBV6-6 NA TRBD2 TGTGCCAGCAGTTACCTAGCGGACCTCCTAGGTGGGACCCAGTACTTC CASSYLADLLGGTQYF
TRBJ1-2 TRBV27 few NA TGTGCCAGCAGCCGAAAAGGGACACCCTTAAGCTATGGCTACACCTTC CASSRKGTPLSYGYTF
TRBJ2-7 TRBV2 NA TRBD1 TGTGCCAGCAGTGCCCAGGGGGTCTCCTACGAGCAGTACTTC CASSAQGVSYEQYF
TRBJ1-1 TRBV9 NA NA TGTGCCAGCAGCCCCGCAGGTGGGCTGGACACTGAAGCTTTCTTT CASSPAGGLDTEAFF
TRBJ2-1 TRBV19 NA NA TGTGCCAGTAAAAAGGGGAGCTCCTACAATGAGCAGTTCTTC CASKKGSSYNEQFF
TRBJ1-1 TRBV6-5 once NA TGTGCCAGCAGTTACAGAGTGAACACTGAAGCTTTCTTT CASSYRVNTEAFF
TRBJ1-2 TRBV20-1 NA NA TGCAGTGCACGGCAAGGGTCGGGCTACACCTTC CSARQGSGYTF
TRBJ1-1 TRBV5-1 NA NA TGCGCCAGCAGCTTGGCCGGACTCCGGACTGAAGCTTTCTTT CASSLAGLRTEAFF
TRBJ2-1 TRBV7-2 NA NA TGTGCCAGCAGCTTAGGAGGGACAAATTTCAATGAGCAGTTCTTC CASSLGGTNFNEQFF
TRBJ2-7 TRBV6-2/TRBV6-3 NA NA TGTGCCAGCAGTTACTTCGGCGGATCCTACGAGCAGTACTTC CASSYFGGSYEQYF
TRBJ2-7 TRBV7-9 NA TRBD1 TGTGCCAGCAGCCGGACAGGGGAAGACGAGCAGTACTTC CASSRTGEDEQYF
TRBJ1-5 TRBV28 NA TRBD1 TGTGCCAGCAGTGACCGGGACAGAAATCAGCCCCAGCATTTT CASSDRDRNQPQHF
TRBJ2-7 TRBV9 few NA TGTGCCAGCAGCGTAGGGCCAGGACCCTACGAGCAGTACTTC CASSVGPGPYEQYF
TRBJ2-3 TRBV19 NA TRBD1 TGTGCCAGTAGTATGCTGGCCCAAACAGGGGGGTGGACAGATACGCAGTATTTT CASSMLAQTGGWTDTQYF
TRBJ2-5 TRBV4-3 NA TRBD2 TGCGCCAGCAGCCAAGAAGGGCGGGGGGCCCGGGAGACCCAGTACTTC CASSQEGRGARETQYF
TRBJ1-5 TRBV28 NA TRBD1 TGTGCCAGCAGTGGGACAGTTAGCAATCAGCCCCAGCATTTT CASSGTVSNQPQHF
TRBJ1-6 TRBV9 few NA TGTGCCAGCAGCGTGCCAGGGATCGTTACTTGGTCCTATAATTCACCCCTCCACTTT CASSVPGIVTWSYNSPLHF
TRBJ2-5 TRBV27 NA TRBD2 TGTGCCAGCAGTTCTGGACTAGCGGGGTTGGAGACCCAGTACTTC CASSSGLAGLETQYF